This TCR beta chain was recovered during a study of beta chain features in type 1 diabetes. CDR1 and CDR2 (germline): ENHRY, SYGVKD. The CDR3 length is 12 residues. V shed 6 bases and J shed 3 bases, with 9 bases lying between them. Study observations and caveats: Among type 1 diabetes patients, VDJ junctions had fewer insertions and more deletions. Among all four CD4+ subsets, Type 1 diabetes patients had TCRB CDR3s that were moderately but significantly shorter.

This clone was picked up a small number of times. Its antigen is undetermined. The authors reverse transcribed all of the isolated RNA, so sequencing captured expressed TCRB transcripts. The average output of naive, central memory and regulatory T cell samples was several million reads. The table came from immunoSEQ multiplex PCR; TCRdb's copy has only in-frame clones and leaves some out. Among more than 550,000 clones listed, 11% to 15% were seen once. This receptor was identified in a man between 18 and 29 years old with type 1 diabetes. The chain couples TRBV10-3 to TRBJ2-7, with no clear D. The sample was naive CD4+ T cells from blood. For the CDR3, the DNA is TGTGCCATCAGCCAGAGTGACTACGAGCAGTACTTC. It codes for CAISQSDYEQYF.